This TCR beta chain was profiled in a study of regulatory T cells in long-lasting Graves disease. Assembly of TCR beta libraries relied on iRepertoire HTBI primers together with Arm-PCR of CDR3 regions. How the authors handled the data: Identification across samples found 62 TRBV and about 13 TRBJ segments. TCRdb recomputed calls from the multiplex PCR reads with MiXCR, one row per CDR3 protein. The V and J calls here are based on TCRdb, not the publication. This sample carries fewer than 450,000 distinct CDR3 sequences, under 25% of them seen once, and the ten largest clones take less than 25%. Looked up from germline, CDR1 is MRHNA and CDR2 is SNTAGT. The CDR3 sequence is 13 residues long. Noted time point: persistent/refractory GD, antithyroid drugs over 5 years with positive TRAb. PBMC RNA was the source of the TCR library. Whole-study results and caveats: The study found TRBV28, TRBJ1-2 and TRBJ2-5 favored in persistent disease.

This clonotype was detected a few times. Its specificity is unknown. One junction end disagrees with the germline gene, perhaps due to a read error. J is TRBJ1-3 and V is TRBV6-4; D call uncertain. This sequence was found in a female donor with Graves disease. The material sequenced was peripheral blood mononuclear cells (PBMCs), taken when the disease was refractory, from a patient treated with antithyroid drugs. The CDR3 DNA reads TGTGCCAGCAGTTACTCGGCTGGAAACACCATATATTTT. Translating gives CASSYSAGNTIYF.